A selection of T cell receptor beta chains follows, all from one sample in a study of STAT3 mutations in large granular lymphocyte leukemia. Here immunoSEQ multiplex PCR was the method, and the copy in TCRdb shows in-frame clones only, minus some. Of some 10,000 clones in the sample, 88% were seen once. The source material was peripheral blood mononuclear cells. These receptor sequences come from a man aged 55-75 years with T-cell large granular lymphocyte leukemia. Some clones in this sample may be carry-over from other donors' samples. The CDR3 runs from the conserved cysteine through the conserved F or W.

CDR3 length	J gene	V gene	CDR3 protein
15	TRBJ2-2	TRBV6-6	CASSPRGGGGGELFF
15	TRBJ1-6	TRBV6-5	CASSYSDRRNSPLHF
14	TRBJ1-5	TRBV5-1	CASSLDPGVQPQHF
17	TRBJ2-5	TRBV18	CASSPLDIGRRGETQYF
13	TRBJ1-2	TRBV27	CASSLSGVGGYTF
16	TRBJ1-4	TRBV15	CATSRSPSATNEKLFF
15	TRBJ1-5	TRBV2	CASSNQGDRNQPQHF
14	TRBJ2-1	TRBV6-6	CASSLQGPYNEQFF
12	TRBJ2-1	TRBV11-2	CASSLGYNEQFF
14	TRBJ1-1	TRBV28	CASRGGGQNTEAFF
16	TRBJ2-3	TRBV28	CASSLPALISTDTQYF
16	TRBJ1-1	TRBV4-1	CASSPVAGFSNTEAFF
12	TRBJ1-1	TRBV19	CASSTLPGEAFF
17	TRBJ1-5	TRBV4-3	CASSQEEPPSSNQPQHF
13	TRBJ2-5	TRBV4-1	CASSQVRGETQYF
16	TRBJ2-7	TRBV4-1	CASSRHARGESYEQYF
13	TRBJ2-7	TRBV5-1	CASSWGTSYEQYF
15	TRBJ2-3	TRBV29-1	CSAMTSGSGVNTQYF
16	TRBJ1-2	TRBV25-1	CASSESGGRGLYGYTF
14	TRBJ2-7	TRBV19	CASSFSGEAYEQYF
15	TRBJ1-1	TRBV19	CASSPRTGKRPEAFF
16	TRBJ2-7	TRBV7-8	CASSLGLAGDPYEQYF
16	TRBJ2-2	TRBV7-9	CASSPQGGANTGELFF
17	TRBJ1-3	TRBV5-1	CASSLRLTGSAGNTIYF
12	TRBJ2-1	TRBV30	CAEGGSYNEQFF
13	TRBJ1-5	TRBV30	CAWSGLVGGPQHF
15	TRBJ2-1	TRBV27	CASTTISGGYNEQFF
15	TRBJ2-5	TRBV15	CATSRGGQGRETQYF
14	TRBJ2-2	TRBV5-6	CASSFPGWTGELFF
12	TRBJ1-2	TRBV2	CWGGDGGYGYTF
14	TRBJ2-1	TRBV27	CASSLGGTWNEQFF
14	TRBJ1-1	TRBV18	CASSPGPGFGEAFF
16	TRBJ1-2	TRBV30	CAWIRGQGTLTSGYTF
16	TRBJ1-2	TRBV27	CASSRQGTITGYGYTF
13	TRBJ1-6	TRBV27	CASSLSSNSPLHF
14	TRBJ2-5	TRBV5-1	CASSYSGGEETQYF
15	TRBJ2-5	TRBV5-1	CASSLWGQGQETQYF
14	TRBJ1-6	TRBV12-2	CASRLWWGNSPLHF
14	TRBJ2-7	TRBV27	CASSLNGESYEQYF
13	TRBJ2-4	TRBV4-3	CASSPGLGNIQYF